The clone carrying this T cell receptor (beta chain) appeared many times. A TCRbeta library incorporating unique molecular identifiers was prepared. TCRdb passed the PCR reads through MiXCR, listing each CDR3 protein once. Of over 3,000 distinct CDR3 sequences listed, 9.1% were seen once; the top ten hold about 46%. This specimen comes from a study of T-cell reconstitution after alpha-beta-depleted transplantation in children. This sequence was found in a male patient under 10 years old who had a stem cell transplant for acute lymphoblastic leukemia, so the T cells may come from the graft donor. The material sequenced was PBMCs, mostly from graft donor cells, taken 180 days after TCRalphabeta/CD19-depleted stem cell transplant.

CDR3 coding DNA: TGTGCCACCAGTGGGGACAGGGAAAATGAAGATACGCAGTATTTT. Translated: CATSGDRENEDTQYF. The chain combines TRBV24-1 with TRBJ2-3, with 9 bases that match TRBD1. The CDR3 loop spans 15 amino acids. Losses at the gene ends were 5 bases for V and 5 bases for J; bases not matched to a gene: 7. Germline V lookup: CDR1 KGHDR, CDR2 SFDVKD.